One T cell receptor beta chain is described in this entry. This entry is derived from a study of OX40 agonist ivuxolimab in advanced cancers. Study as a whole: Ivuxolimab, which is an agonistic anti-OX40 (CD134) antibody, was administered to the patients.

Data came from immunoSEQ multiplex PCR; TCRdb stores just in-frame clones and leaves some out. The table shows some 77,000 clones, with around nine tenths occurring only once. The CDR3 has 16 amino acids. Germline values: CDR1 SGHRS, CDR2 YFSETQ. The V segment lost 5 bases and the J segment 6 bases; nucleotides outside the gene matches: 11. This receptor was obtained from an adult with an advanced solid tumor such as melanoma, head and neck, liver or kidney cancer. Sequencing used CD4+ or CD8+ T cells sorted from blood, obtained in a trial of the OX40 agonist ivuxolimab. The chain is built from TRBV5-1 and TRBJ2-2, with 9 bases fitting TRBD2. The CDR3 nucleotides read TGCGCCAGCAGGTCGTTAGGACTAGCGACGGCCGGGGAGCTGTTTTTT. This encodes CASRSLGLATAGELFF.